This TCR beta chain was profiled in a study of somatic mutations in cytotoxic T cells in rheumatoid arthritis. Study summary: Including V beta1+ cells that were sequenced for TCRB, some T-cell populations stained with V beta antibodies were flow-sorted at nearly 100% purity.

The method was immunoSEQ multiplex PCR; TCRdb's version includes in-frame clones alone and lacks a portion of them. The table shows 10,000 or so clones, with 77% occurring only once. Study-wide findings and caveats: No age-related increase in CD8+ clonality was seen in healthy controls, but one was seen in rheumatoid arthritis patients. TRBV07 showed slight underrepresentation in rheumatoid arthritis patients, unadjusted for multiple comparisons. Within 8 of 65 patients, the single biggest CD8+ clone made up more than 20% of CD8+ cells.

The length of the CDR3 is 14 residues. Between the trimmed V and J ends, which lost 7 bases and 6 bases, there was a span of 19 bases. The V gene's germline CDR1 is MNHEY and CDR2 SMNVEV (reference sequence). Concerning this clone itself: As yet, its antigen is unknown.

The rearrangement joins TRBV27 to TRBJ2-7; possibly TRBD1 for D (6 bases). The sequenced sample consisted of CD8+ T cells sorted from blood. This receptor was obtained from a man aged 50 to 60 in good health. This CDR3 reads CASKLGSAGAEQYF. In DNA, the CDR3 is TGTGCCAGCAAATTGGGTTCGGCAGGGGCCGAGCAGTACTTC.